This T cell receptor beta chain came from a study of shared clonotypes between healthy human individuals. This CDR3 has 15 residues. The germline V gene encodes CDR1 SNHLY and CDR2 FYNNEI. With 7 bases removed from V and 4 bases from J, the gap between germline ends came to 19 bases. Under the authors' procedure: Filtering differed because ImmunoSEQ produced junction-only sequences that carried no quality scores. Sequencing was performed with immunoSEQ multiplex PCR; in TCRdb, only in-frame clones are kept and a portion is missing. D and trimming come from the DNA, and the V and J calls and clone size come from that table. The sample contains around 1.4 million clones, 98% of which appear only once.

The material sequenced was naive CD4+ T cells sorted from blood. Indicated subset: CD45RA+ positively selected. This clonotype was obtained from a young man in good health. V is TRBV2 and J is TRBJ1-2; a weak D match, TRBD1 (5 bases). The CDR3 DNA reads as TGTGCCAGCACCAGACTGGGACCGACGATCTATGGCTACACCTTC. Translating gives CASTRLGPTIYGYTF. Variable domain in full (rest from reference TRBV2 and TRBJ1-2): EPEVTQTPSHQVTQMGQEVILRCVPISNHLYFYWYRQILGQKVEFLVSFYNNEISEKSEIFDDQFSVERPDGSNFTLKIRSTKLEDSAMYFCASTRLGPTIYGYTFGSGTRLTVV.